The clone carrying this T cell receptor beta chain was detected many times. Its antigen remains unidentified. The germline gene is not matched at one end of the junction; a read error may be the cause. cDNA was made from around 0.5 ug RNA using alpha and beta constant primers. Each of the alpha and beta chains got its own library through chain-specific third strand synthesis with indices. After a brief PCR adding P5, P7 and a second index, about 20 amplification cycles followed. One entry per CDR3 protein, called by TCRdb with MiXCR from the 5' RACE reads. This sample has roughly 6,500 distinct CDR3 sequences, with over 9.5% found just once. The entry originates in a study of HIV-infected patients and healthy controls. The CDR3 contains 16 residues. Per germline, CDR1 LNHDA and CDR2 SQIVND (reference sequence). No cell fractionation was done, so the repertoire covers all unsorted peripheral blood T cells.

Study outcomes and limitations: During therapy, HIV-associated CDR3s fell significantly in frequency, while CMV-associated CDR3s did not change significantly. Compared with untreated HIV+ repertoires, healthy controls showed roughly threefold more distinct CDR3s and higher Shannon diversity.

The starting material was blood, obtained before antiretroviral therapy. The V call is TRBV19, the J call TRBJ2-7, with a tentative D call TRBD1 (5 bases). This TCR derives from an adult with HIV infection. DNA of the CDR3: TGTGCCAGTAGTACCCGGACCCAAGGGGTTGTCCTTCTCGTGAAATTC. Amino acids: CASSTRTQGVVLLVKF. Combining the CDR3 with reference TRBV19 and TRBJ2-7 gives the whole variable domain DGGITQSPKYLFRKEGQNVTLSCEQNLNHDAMYWYRQDPGQGLRLIYYSQIVNDFQKGDIAEGYSVSREKKESFPLTVTSAQKNPTAFYLCASSTRTQGVVLLVKFGPGTRLTVT.